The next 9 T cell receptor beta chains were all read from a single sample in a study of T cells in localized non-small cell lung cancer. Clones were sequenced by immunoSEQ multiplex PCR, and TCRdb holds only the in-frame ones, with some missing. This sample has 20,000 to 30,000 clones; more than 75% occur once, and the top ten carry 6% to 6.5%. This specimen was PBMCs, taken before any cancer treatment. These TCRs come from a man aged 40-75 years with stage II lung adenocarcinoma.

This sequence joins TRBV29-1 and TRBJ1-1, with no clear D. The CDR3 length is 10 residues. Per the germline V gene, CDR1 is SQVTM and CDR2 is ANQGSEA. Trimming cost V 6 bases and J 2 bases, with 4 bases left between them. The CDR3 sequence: CSVSNTEAFF. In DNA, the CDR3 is TGCAGCGTCTCCAACACTGAAGCTTTCTTT.

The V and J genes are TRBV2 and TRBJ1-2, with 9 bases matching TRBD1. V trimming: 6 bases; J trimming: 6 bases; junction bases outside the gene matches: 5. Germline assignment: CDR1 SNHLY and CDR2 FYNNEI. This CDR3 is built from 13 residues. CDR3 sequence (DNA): TGTGCCAGCAGATCCGACAGGGGGGATGGCTACACCTTC. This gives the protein CASRSDRGDGYTF.

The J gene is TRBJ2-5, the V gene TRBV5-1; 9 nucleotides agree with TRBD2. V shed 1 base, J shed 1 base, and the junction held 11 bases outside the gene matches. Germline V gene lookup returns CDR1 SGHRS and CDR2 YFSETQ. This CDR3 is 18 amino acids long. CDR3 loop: CASSLRALGTSRQETQYF. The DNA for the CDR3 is TGCGCCAGCAGCTTGAGGGCGCTCGGGACTAGCCGCCAAGAGACCCAGTACTTC.

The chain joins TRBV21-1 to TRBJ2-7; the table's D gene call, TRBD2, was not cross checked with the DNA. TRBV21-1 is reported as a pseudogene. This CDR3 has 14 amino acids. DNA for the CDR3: TGTGCCAGCAATGCTAGCGGGTCCGACTACGAGCAGTACTTC. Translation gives CASNASGSDYEQYF.

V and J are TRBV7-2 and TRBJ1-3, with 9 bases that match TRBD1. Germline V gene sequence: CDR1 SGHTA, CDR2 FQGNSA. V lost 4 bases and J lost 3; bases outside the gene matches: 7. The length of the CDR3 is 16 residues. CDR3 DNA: TGTGCCAGCAGCTCAAGGGACAGGGCTTATGGAAACACCATATATTTT. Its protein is CASSSRDRAYGNTIYF.

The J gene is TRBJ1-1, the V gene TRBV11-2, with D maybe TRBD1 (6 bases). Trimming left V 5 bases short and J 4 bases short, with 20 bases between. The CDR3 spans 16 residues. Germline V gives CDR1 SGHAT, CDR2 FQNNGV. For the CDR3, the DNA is TGTGCCAGCAGCCTAGGGGCAGGGGCGCATTTCACTGAAGCTTTCTTT. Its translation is CASSLGAGAHFTEAFF. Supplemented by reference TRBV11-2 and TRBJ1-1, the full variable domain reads EAGVAQSPRYKIIEKRQSVAFWCNPISGHATLYWYQQILGQGPKLLIQFQNNGVVDDSQLPKDRFSAERLKGVDSTLKIQPAKLEDSAVYLCASSLGAGAHFTEAFFGQGTRLTVV.

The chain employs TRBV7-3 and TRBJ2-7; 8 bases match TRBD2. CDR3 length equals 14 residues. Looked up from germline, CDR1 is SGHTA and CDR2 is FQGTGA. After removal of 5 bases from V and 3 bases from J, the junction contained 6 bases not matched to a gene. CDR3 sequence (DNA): TGTGCCAGCAGCCTACGTAGCGGGGACTACGAGCAGTACTTC. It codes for CASSLRSGDYEQYF.

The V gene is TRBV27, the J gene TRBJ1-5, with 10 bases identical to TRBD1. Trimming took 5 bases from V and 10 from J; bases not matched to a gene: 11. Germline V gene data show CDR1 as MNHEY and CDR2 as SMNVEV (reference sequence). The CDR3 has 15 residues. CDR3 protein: CASSRSGTGAIPQHF. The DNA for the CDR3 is TGTGCCAGCAGTCGTTCCGGGACAGGGGCGATACCCCAGCATTTT.

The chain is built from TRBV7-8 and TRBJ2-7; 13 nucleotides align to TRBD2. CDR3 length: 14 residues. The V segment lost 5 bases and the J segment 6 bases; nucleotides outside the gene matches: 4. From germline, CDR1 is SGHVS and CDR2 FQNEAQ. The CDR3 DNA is TGTGCCAGCAGCCCCCGGACTAGCGGGGGCGAGCAGTACTTC. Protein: CASSPRTSGGEQYF.